This T cell receptor (beta chain) is from a study of Graves' ophthalmopathy and Graves' hyperthyroidism. Study summary: Peripheral blood samples were taken at initial diagnosis, before any treatment.

This clonotype was counted many times. What it recognizes is unknown. Germline CDR1 SEHNR, CDR2 FQNEAQ (reference sequence). The trim removed 4 bases at V and 10 bases at J, leaving 7 bases unmatched. This CDR3 has 12 amino acids. Study-wide points: Most expanded thyroid clonotypes above 0.001 frequency also appeared in blood.

Recruitment covered hyperthyroidism patients aged 18 to 65 whose new diagnosis was of under 2 months' duration. Lactation, pregnancy, uncontrolled infections and other autoimmune diseases were all grounds for excluding patients. Researchers took RNA transcripts and amplified TCR beta CDR3 regions from them. The authors performed first-round RT-PCR with HTBI primers and then a second-round multiplex PCR. One entry per CDR3 protein, called by TCRdb with MiXCR from the multiplex PCR reads. The table shows under 800,000 distinct CDR3 sequences, with about 24% occurring only once. Sample: peripheral blood. The TCR comes from a woman aged 18-29 years with stable Graves' hyperthyroidism. Some clones in this sample may be carry-over from other donors' samples. The chain links TRBV7-9 to TRBJ2-7, with 7 bases aligning to TRBD1. The CDR3 nucleotides read TGTGCCAGCAGCTCGACCGACAGGGAACAGTACTTC. This translates into CASSSTDREQYF.